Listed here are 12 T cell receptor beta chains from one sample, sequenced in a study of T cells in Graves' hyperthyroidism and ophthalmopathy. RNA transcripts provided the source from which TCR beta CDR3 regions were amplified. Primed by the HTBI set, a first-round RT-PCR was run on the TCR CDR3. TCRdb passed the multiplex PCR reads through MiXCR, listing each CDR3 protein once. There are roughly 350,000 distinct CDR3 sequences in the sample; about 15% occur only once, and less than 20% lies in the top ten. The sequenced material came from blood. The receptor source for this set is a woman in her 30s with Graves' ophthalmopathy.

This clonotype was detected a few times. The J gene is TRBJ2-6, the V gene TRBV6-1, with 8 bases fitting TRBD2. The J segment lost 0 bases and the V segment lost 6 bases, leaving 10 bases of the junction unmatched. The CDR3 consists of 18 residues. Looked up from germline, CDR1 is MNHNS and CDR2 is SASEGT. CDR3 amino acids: CASRRAGAKLSGANVLTF. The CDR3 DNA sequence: TGTGCCAGCAGACGAGCGGGGGCCAAACTCTCTGGGGCCAACGTCCTGACTTTC.

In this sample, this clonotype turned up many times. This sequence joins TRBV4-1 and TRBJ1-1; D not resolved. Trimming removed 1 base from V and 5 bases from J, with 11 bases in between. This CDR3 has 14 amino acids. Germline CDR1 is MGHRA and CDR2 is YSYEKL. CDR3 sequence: CASSQALSWTEAFF. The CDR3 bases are TGCGCCAGCAGCCAAGCTCTCAGTTGGACTGAAGCTTTCTTT.

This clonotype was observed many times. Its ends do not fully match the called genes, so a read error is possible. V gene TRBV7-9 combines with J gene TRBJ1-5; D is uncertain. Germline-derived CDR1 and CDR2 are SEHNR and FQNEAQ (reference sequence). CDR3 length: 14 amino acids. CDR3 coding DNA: TGTGCCAGCAGCCTAGCGGGCAGCGGAGAGCCCCAGCATTTT. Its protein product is CASSLAGSGEPQHF.

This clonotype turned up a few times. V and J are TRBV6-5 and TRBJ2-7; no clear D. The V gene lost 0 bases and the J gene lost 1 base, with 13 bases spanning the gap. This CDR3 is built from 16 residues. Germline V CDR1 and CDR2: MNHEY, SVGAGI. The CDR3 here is CASSYSDGTFSYEQYF. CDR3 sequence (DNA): TGTGCCAGCAGTTACTCGGACGGTACATTTTCCTACGAGCAGTACTTC.

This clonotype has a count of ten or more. CDR3 region: CASSSLAGDLTDTQYF. CDR3 DNA sequence: TGTGCCAGCAGCTCACTAGCGGGCGACCTCACAGATACGCAGTATTTT. The rearrangement links TRBV5-4 to TRBJ2-3; 9 positions match TRBD2. V shed 3 bases and J 2 bases; nucleotides not matched to a gene: 7. The germline gives CDR1 SGHNT, CDR2 YYREEE (reference sequence). CDR3 length equals 16 residues.

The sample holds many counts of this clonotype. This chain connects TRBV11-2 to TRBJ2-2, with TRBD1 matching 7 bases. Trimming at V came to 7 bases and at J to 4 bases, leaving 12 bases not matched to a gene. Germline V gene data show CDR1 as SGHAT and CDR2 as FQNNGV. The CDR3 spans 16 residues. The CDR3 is CASTLSGQGVTGELFF. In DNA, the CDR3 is TGTGCCAGCACCCTATCGGGGCAGGGGGTCACCGGGGAGCTGTTTTTT. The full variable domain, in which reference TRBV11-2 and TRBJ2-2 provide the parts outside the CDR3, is EAGVAQSPRYKIIEKRQSVAFWCNPISGHATLYWYQQILGQGPKLLIQFQNNGVVDDSQLPKDRFSAERLKGVDSTLKIQPAKLEDSAVYLCASTLSGQGVTGELFFGEGSRLTVL.

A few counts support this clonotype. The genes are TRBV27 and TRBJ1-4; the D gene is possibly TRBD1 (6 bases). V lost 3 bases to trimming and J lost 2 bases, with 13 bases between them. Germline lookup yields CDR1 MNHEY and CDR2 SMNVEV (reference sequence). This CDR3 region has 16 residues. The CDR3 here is CASSLGAFATNEKLFF. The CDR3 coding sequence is TGTGCCAGCAGTTTGGGGGCCTTTGCTACTAATGAAAAACTGTTTTTT.

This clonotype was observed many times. The CDR3 DNA sequence: TGTGCCAGCAGTTCCCCTACAGGGAGGTCCTACAATGAGCAGTTCTTC. The encoded protein is CASSSPTGRSYNEQFF. The chain is built from TRBV28 and TRBJ2-1; D possibly matches TRBD1 or TRBD2 (6 bases each). V lost 4 bases, J lost 1 base, and 14 bases lay in between. Germline V lookup: CDR1 MDHEN, CDR2 SYDVKM. The CDR3 totals 16 residues.

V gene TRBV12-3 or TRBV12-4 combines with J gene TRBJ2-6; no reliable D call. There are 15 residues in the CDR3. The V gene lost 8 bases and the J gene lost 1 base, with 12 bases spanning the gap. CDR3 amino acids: CASAIRTSGANVLTF. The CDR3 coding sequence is TGTGCCAGCGCGATAAGGACGTCTGGGGCCAACGTCCTGACTTTC.

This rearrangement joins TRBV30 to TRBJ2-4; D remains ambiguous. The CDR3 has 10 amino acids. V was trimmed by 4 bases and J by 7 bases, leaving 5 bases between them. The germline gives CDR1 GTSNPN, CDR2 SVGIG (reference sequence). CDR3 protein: CAWTGNIQYF. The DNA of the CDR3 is TGTGCCTGGACCGGGAACATTCAGTACTTC.

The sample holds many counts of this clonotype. The CDR3 region has the DNA TGTGCCAGCGTCGGGAACCAAGAGACCCAGTACTTC. Translation gives CASVGNQETQYF. The chain joins TRBV3-1 to TRBJ2-5; maybe TRBD2 (5 bases). This CDR3 spans 12 amino acids. Germline loops: CDR1 LGHDT, CDR2 YNNKEL (reference sequence). Trimming stripped 8 bases from V and 0 bases from J, with 7 bases between.

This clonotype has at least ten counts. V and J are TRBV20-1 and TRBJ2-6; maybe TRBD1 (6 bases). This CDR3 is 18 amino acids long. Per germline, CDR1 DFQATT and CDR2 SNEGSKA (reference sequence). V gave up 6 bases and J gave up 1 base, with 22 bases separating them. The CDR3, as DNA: TGCAGTGCCAGAAACCCTCCGGGACACAAATCTGGGGCCAACGTCCTGACTTTC. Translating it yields CSARNPPGHKSGANVLTF.